The sequence of this TCR beta chain was determined in a study of T cell changes during pregnancy in multiple sclerosis. TCRdb's table, derived via immunoSEQ multiplex PCR, lists solely in-frame clones and lacks some. The data hold approximately 83,000 clones, with approximately 92% observed a single time. This CDR3 region has 15 residues. The germline V gene encodes CDR1 PRHDT and CDR2 FYEKMQ (reference sequence). The V end was cut by 5 bases, the J end by 6 bases, with 18 bases between. The rearrangement links TRBV13 to TRBJ2-3, with D possibly matching TRBD2 (8 bases). This receptor was obtained from a female donor with multiple sclerosis, enrolled in a pregnancy study. The sample here was peripheral blood, taken in the first trimester of pregnancy. The DNA of the CDR3 is TGTGCCAGCAGCCCTAGGGGGCGGGGGGTGGATACGCAGTATTTT. This gives the protein CASSPRGRGVDTQYF.